One and the same sample provided the 16 T cell receptor beta chains below, sequenced in a study of cytomegalovirus exposure and HLA in healthy donors. The primer mix had 60 Vbeta and 13 Jbeta primers. Clones were sequenced by immunoSEQ multiplex PCR, and TCRdb holds only the in-frame ones, with some missing. The sample gives 200,000 or so clones, around 80% of which show up once; around a sixth is in the top ten. Sequencing input: PBMCs. The receptor source for this set is a man in his forties or fifties in good health and CMV-seronegative.

This sequence joins TRBV7-3 and TRBJ2-1; 10 bases are a match to TRBD2. The CDR3 loop spans 16 amino acids. The V segment lost 4 bases and the J segment 8 bases; nucleotides outside the gene matches: 11. Germline V gene data show CDR1 as SGHTA and CDR2 as FQGTGA. CDR3: CASSSASGGKVDEQFF. For the CDR3, the DNA is TGTGCCAGCAGCTCGGCTAGCGGGGGTAAGGTCGATGAGCAGTTCTTC.

This clone was observed a single time. The J gene is TRBJ2-7, the V gene TRBV19, with a possible D match to TRBD2 (6 bases). This CDR3 spans 15 amino acids. Germline-derived CDR1 and CDR2 are LNHDA and SQIVND (reference sequence). Trimming cost V 0 bases and J 4 bases, with 13 bases left between them. CDR3 residues: CASSIDQTRRYEQYF. The CDR3 DNA sequence: TGTGCCAGTAGTATAGATCAGACTAGGCGGTACGAGCAGTACTTC.

The rearrangement uses TRBV6-5 and TRBJ1-1, with D tentatively TRBD1 (6 bases). The length of the CDR3 is 14 residues. V dropped 2 bases and J dropped 1 base, with 8 bases sitting between them. From germline, CDR1 is MNHEY and CDR2 SVGAGI. Written as DNA, the CDR3 is TGTGCCAGCAGTTACAACAGGGCGAACACTGAAGCTTTCTTT. Residues: CASSYNRANTEAFF.

This sequence joins TRBV27 and TRBJ1-2; 9 positions agree with TRBD1. Germline V lookup: CDR1 MNHEY, CDR2 SMNVEV (reference sequence). V lost 6 bases to trimming and J lost 6 bases; unmatched junction nucleotides: 11. The CDR3 totals 15 residues. The CDR3 DNA sequence: TGTGCCAGCAGAAATCCGGGACAGGGAAGGGATGGCTACACCTTC. This translates into CASRNPGQGRDGYTF.

The chain couples TRBV7-9 to TRBJ2-3; no firm D call. The CDR3 totals 17 residues. The V end was cut by 4 bases, the J end by 0 bases, with 17 bases between. Germline-derived CDR1 and CDR2 are SEHNR and FQNEAQ (reference sequence). The chain's CDR3 is CASSSTITEFSTDTQYF. The CDR3 bases are TGTGCCAGCAGCTCGACGATTACAGAGTTTAGCACAGATACGCAGTATTTT.

This sequence joins TRBV7-2 and TRBJ1-1; 8 bases fit TRBD1. Germline values: CDR1 SGHTA, CDR2 FQGNSA. This CDR3 contains 15 residues. The V gene end was trimmed by 3 bases and the J gene end by 2 bases; junction bases not matched to a gene: 5. This CDR3 is CASSFRQGPNTEAFF. The CDR3 DNA reads as TGTGCCAGCAGCTTTCGACAGGGGCCCAACACTGAAGCTTTCTTT. The full variable domain, in which reference TRBV7-2 and TRBJ1-1 provide the parts outside the CDR3, is GAGVSQSPSNKVTEKGKDVELRCDPISGHTALYWYRQSLGQGLEFLIYFQGNSAPDKSGLPSDRFSAERTGGSVSTLTIQRTQQEDSAVYLCASSFRQGPNTEAFFGQGTRLTVV.

V and J are TRBV6-1 and TRBJ1-1; D is ambiguous. The CDR3 is 13 amino acids. Looked up from germline, CDR1 is MNHNS and CDR2 is SASEGT. Trimming took 2 bases from V and 1 from J, leaving 5 bases between them. As DNA, the CDR3 is TGTGCCAGCAGTGAATTCCAGAACACTGAAGCTTTCTTT. Encoded protein: CASSEFQNTEAFF.

Turning to this clone: At one boundary the junction diverges from the germline segment, which might be a read error. The V and J genes are TRBV7-9 and TRBJ2-1; a possible D gene is TRBD1 (5 bases). Germline-derived CDR1 and CDR2 are SEHNR and FQNEAQ (reference sequence). This CDR3 is built from 14 residues. In nucleotides, the CDR3 is TGTTCCAGCAGCCTCCCAGGGCCTGACAATGAGCAGTTCTTC. It encodes CSSSLPGPDNEQFF. The variable domain in full, with the rest retrieved from reference TRBV7-9 and TRBJ2-1, is DTGVSQNPRHKITKRGQNVTFRCDPISEHNRLYWYRQTLGQGPEFLTYFQNEAQLEKSRLLSDRFSAERPKGSFSTLEIQRTEQGDSAMYLCSSSLPGPDNEQFFGPGTRLTVL.

The rearrangement uses TRBV7-9 and TRBJ2-2; 9 bases are shared with TRBD2. CDR3 length: 17 amino acids. V shed 4 bases and J 1 base; nucleotides not matched to a gene: 7. Germline V CDR1 and CDR2: SEHNR, FQNEAQ (reference sequence). The DNA of the CDR3 is TGTGCCAGCAGCTCTGCTAGCGGGGCTCTGAACACCGGGGAGCTGTTTTTT. It yields the protein CASSSASGALNTGELFF.

The V call is TRBV27, the J call TRBJ2-1, with D possibly TRBD1 on 6 matching bases. Trimming pared 7 bases from V and 4 bases from J, leaving 11 bases between. The CDR3 length is 13 residues. Looked up from germline, CDR1 is MNHEY and CDR2 is SMNVEV (reference sequence). The CDR3 sequence: CASIRQGYNEQFF. In DNA form, the CDR3 reads TGTGCCAGCATACGCCAGGGGTACAATGAGCAGTTCTTC.

CDR3 in DNA: TGTGCCAGCAGCCCCCACAGGGGAACCGGGGAGCTGTTTTTT. It codes for CASSPHRGTGELFF. The chain joins TRBV9 to TRBJ2-2; TRBD1 aligns across 7 bases. The CDR3 consists of 14 residues. Germline-derived CDR1 and CDR2 are SGDLS and YYNGEE. Unmatched junction bases numbered 5, after V lost 4 bases and J lost 5 bases.

This clone has a handful of counts. The chain uses TRBV18 and TRBJ1-1; 9 bases match TRBD1. The CDR3 totals 14 residues. The germline V gene encodes CDR1 KGHSH and CDR2 LQKENI. After removal of 3 bases from V and 8 bases from J, the junction contained 7 bases not matched to a gene. For the CDR3, the DNA is TGTGCCAGCTCACCGGGGGGGGACAGGGTGGAAGCTTTCTTT. It yields the protein CASSPGGDRVEAFF.

For this clone: A junction boundary mismatches the germline segment, possibly from a read error. The rearrangement links TRBV7-9 to TRBJ1-5; the D is unclear. CDR1 is SEHNR and CDR2 is FQNEAQ in the germline V gene (reference sequence). The CDR3 extends over 12 amino acids. The CDR3 reads CSSSTQKQPQHF. The CDR3 bases are TGTTCCAGCAGCACACAAAAGCAGCCCCAGCATTTT.

This chain connects TRBV29-1 to TRBJ1-5, with unresolved D. The CDR3 contains 11 residues. The germline V and J ends were trimmed by 4 bases and 5 bases, with 6 bases remaining between them. Per the germline V gene, CDR1 is SQVTM and CDR2 is ANQGSEA. CDR3: CSVARDQPQHF. Written as DNA, the CDR3 is TGCAGCGTTGCCCGGGATCAGCCCCAGCATTTT.

This rearrangement joins TRBV7-9 to TRBJ1-5; weak D call: TRBD1 (6 bases). This CDR3 is built from 13 residues. The V end was cut by 1 base, the J end by 6 bases, with 7 bases between. Germline-derived CDR1 and CDR2 are SEHNR and FQNEAQ (reference sequence). CDR3 coding DNA: TGTGCCAGCAGCTTAGGGACAGTTCAGCCCCAGCATTTT. Translation gives CASSLGTVQPQHF.

This clone was detected only once. The J gene is TRBJ2-5, the V gene TRBV7-2; the match to TRBD1 covers 7 bases. V lost 5 bases to trimming and J lost 5 bases; unmatched junction nucleotides: 8. The CDR3 sequence is 14 residues long. The V gene's germline CDR1 is SGHTA and CDR2 FQGNSA. CDR3 sequence (DNA): TGTGCCAGCAGCGACACAGGGGTTAGGGAGACCCAGTACTTC. It encodes CASSDTGVRETQYF.